The sequence of this TCR beta chain was determined in a study of CD8+ T cells in alopecia areata (dated by TCRdb to 2016 to 2018). Background for the entire study: The treated patients took part in an open-label pilot trial in which moderate-to-severe alopecia areata was treated with oral tofacitinib at 5 to 10 mg twice daily. Tofacitinib was administered for 6 to 18 months, and 6 months of follow-up off drug were then conducted to assess delayed response and recurrence. In treated patients, disease severity was measured using the SALT score, which gives the percentage of scalp surface area affected. To study T cell clonal expansion in alopecia areata, the researchers applied high-throughput TCRbeta sequencing to both the C3H/HeJ mouse model and human patients. Scalp tissue and sorted CD4+ and CD8+ peripheral blood T cells from patchy and totalis/universalis alopecia areata patients and from healthy controls were covered by human TCRbeta sequencing. Biopsies were taken from tofacitinib-treated patients at baseline and again at 4 and 24 weeks into treatment, and several of those patients also had a later scalp biopsy. Scalp clonality was compared across normal scalp (n=4), patchy alopecia areata scalp (n=8), and alopecia totalis/universalis scalp (n=8). The RNA source kit depended on sample type: the PAXgene miRNA kit for fixed scalp, the miRNeasy kit for PBMCs, and the RNeasy kit for mouse skin. immunoSEQ multiplex PCR using 35 Vbeta forward primers and 13 Jbeta reverse primers was used to amplify TCRbeta CDR3 regions.

Explained via the paper, the time point label denotes: 24 weeks on oral tofacitinib. The meaning of the sample's treatment or condition label: oral pan-JAK inhibitor, 5-10 mg twice daily. Lesional scalp punch biopsies and peripheral blood were collected from alopecia areata patients. PBMCs were isolated by density centrifugation and stained for CD3, CD4 and CD8, and CD4+ and CD8+ T cells were sorted on a FACSAria. Points on this clone: Its target antigen remains unknown. Qualities for individual bases were not recorded, and no much larger clone is one base off.

The research as a whole found: Tofacitinib significantly lowered scalp clonality and the number of expanded CD8+ clones among the top 100 scalp clones. Higher clonality and more expanded CD8+ clones were observed in lesional scalp than in normal scalp, particularly in alopecia totalis/universalis, a finding suggestive of antigenic drive. Unlike mouse skin, which is dominated by gammadelta T cells, normal human skin has resident alphabeta T cells that are also sequenced, and this complicates analysis of the scalp TCR repertoire. Shared TCR sequences between patients were less evident than in mice, which may be partly attributable to HLA diversity in the patient population. Many expanded lesional clones persisted in scalp and blood during tofacitinib treatment, which may partly explain relapse after stopping treatment. Because the treated cohort was small and had only one nonresponder, larger studies are needed to examine links between baseline CD8+ expansion and response.

The library was obtained by the immunoSEQ multiplex PCR assay. RNA was extracted from all samples and reverse transcribed into cDNA, which served as template for TCR sequencing. SuperScript III was used to make first-strand cDNA, primed with a 2:1 mix of oligo-dT and random hexamers. Amplification bias was assessed with a synthetic immune receptor repertoire, and residual bias was removed computationally. Per the authors' processing: After raw reads were preprocessed to remove errors, the CDR3 was defined following IMGT conventions as running from the conserved cysteine to phenylalanine. To get clonality, Shannon entropy was normalized by log2 of the number of productive unique TCRs and the result was subtracted from 1. CD4 or CD8 identity of scalp clones was inferred by cross-referencing scalp TCRbeta sequences with sorted blood CD4 and CD8 repertoires. Entries here come from immuneACCESS through TCRdb and include only in-frame sequences with V and J called. Some clones fail to appear in such tables; in the studies checked, an unresolved V gene covers under half of the shortfall, and the cause of the remainder is unknown. V and J calls and clone size are copied from that table; D and trimming were computed from the DNA. This sample comprises 110,000 or so clones, less than 70% of them detected only once. The biggest ten clones account for roughly 3.5% of the sample.

The CDR3, from cysteine to phenylalanine, totals 13 residues. The entry retains the CDR3 DNA only, 39 bases that are in frame from base 1. The germline V gene (reference sequence) yields SGHNT for CDR1 and YYREEE for CDR2. V has 4 bases trimmed and J has 6 bases trimmed; junction bases matching no gene number 2. The source was CD4+ T cells sorted from blood, collected at week 24, from a patient treated with tofacitinib. The sequence links TRBV5-4 to TRBJ1-2; 11 bases in the middle match TRBD1. The TCR was taken from a human donor with alopecia areata. The sequenced DNA: TGTGCCAGCAGCCGGACAGGGGGCAATGGCTACACCTTC. Its translation reads: CASSRTGGNGYTF. Extended through the reference TRBV5-4 and TRBJ1-2 proteins, this CDR3 yields the full variable domain: ETGVTQSPTHLIKTRGQQVTLRCSSQSGHNTVSWYQQALGQGPQFIFQYYREEENGRGNFPPRFSGLQFPNYSSELNVNALELDDSALYLCASSRTGGNGYTFGSGTRLTVV.